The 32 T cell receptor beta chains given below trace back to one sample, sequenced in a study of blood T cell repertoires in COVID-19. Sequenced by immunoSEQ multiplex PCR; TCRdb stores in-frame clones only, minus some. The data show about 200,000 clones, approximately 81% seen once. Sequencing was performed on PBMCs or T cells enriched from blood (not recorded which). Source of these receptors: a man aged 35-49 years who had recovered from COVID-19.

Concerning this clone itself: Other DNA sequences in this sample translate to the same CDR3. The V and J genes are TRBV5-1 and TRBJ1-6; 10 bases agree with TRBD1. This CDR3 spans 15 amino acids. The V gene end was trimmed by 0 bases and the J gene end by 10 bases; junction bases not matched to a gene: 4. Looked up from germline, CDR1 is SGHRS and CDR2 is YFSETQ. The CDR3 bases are TGCGCCAGCAGCTTGGAGGGGACAGGGGTCTCACCCCTCCACTTT. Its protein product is CASSLEGTGVSPLHF.

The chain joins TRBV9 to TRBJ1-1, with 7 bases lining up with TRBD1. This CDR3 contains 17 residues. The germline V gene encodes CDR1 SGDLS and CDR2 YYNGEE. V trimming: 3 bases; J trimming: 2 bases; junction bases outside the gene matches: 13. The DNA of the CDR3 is TGTGCCAGCAGCGCCTCCCGGGACAGAAGACCAAACACTGAAGCTTTCTTT. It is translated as CASSASRDRRPNTEAFF.

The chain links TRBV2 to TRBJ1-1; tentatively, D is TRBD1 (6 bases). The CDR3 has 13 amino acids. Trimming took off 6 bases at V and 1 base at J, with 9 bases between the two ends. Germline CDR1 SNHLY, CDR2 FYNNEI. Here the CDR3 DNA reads TGTGCCAGCAGCGGACAGCCGAACACTGAAGCTTTCTTT. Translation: CASSGQPNTEAFF.

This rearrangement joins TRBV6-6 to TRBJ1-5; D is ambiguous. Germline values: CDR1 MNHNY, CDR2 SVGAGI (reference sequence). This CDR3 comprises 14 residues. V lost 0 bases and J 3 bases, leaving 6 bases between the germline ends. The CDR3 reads CASSYSGNNQPQHF. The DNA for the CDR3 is TGTGCCAGCAGTTACTCGGGCAACAATCAGCCCCAGCATTTT.

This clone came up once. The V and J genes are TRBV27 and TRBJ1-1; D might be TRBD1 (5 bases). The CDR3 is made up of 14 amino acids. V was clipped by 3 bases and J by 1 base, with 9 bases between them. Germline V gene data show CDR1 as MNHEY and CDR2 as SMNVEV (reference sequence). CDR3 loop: CASSFLGQNTEAFF. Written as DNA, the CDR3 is TGTGCCAGCAGTTTCCTAGGACAGAACACTGAAGCTTTCTTT.

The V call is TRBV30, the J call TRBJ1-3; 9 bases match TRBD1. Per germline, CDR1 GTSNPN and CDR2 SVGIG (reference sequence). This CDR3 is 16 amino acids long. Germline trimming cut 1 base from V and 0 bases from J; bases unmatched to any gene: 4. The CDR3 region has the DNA TGTGCCTGGAGTGGAGGACAGGGGCGCTCTGGAAACACCATATATTTT. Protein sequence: CAWSGGQGRSGNTIYF.

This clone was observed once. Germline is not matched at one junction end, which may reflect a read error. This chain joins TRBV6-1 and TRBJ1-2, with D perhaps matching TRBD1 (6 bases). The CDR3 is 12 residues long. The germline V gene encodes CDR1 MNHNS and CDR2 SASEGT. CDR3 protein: CASSDWDNRPLF. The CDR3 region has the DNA TGTGCCAGCAGTGATTGGGACAACCGACCCCTCTTC.

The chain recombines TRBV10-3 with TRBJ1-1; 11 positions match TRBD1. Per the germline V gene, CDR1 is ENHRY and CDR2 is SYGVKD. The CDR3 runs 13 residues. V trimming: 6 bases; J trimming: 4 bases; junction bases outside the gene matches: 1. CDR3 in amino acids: CAIRGTGGTEAFF. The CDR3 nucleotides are TGTGCCATCAGGGGGACAGGGGGCACTGAAGCTTTCTTT.

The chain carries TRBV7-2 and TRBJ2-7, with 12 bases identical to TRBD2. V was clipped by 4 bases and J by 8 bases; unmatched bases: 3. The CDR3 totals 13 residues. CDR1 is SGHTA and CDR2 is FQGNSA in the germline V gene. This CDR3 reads CASSWTSGEKQYF. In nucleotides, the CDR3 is TGTGCCAGCAGCTGGACTAGCGGGGAAAAGCAGTACTTC.

The CDR3 spells CASSLQPGQGTYEQYF. CDR3 coding DNA: TGTGCCAGCAGTTTACAACCGGGACAGGGGACCTACGAGCAGTACTTC. This sequence joins TRBV27 and TRBJ2-7; 10 nucleotides line up with TRBD1. Germline assignment: CDR1 MNHEY and CDR2 SMNVEV (reference sequence). This CDR3 region has 16 residues. The V gene end was trimmed by 2 bases and the J gene end by 2 bases; junction bases not matched to a gene: 6.

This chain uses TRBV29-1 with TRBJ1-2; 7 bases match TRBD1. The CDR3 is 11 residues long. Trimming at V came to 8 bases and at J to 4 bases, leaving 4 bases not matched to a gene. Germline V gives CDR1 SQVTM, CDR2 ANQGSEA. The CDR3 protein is CSIRTGYGYTF. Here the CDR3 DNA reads TGCAGCATTAGGACAGGCTATGGCTACACCTTC.

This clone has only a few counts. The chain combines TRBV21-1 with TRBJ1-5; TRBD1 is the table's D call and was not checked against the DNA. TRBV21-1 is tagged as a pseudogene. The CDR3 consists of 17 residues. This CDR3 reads CASSKASTTRTLRPQHF. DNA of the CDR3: TGTGCCAGCAGCAAAGCTAGTACGACAAGAACTCTTAGGCCCCAGCATTTT.

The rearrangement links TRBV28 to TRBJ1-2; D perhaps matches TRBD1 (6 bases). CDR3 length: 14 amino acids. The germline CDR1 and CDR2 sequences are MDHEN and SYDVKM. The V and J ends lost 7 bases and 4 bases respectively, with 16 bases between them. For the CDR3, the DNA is TGTGCCAGCAACAGGGCACCTCCTCTCTATGGCTACACCTTC. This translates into CASNRAPPLYGYTF.

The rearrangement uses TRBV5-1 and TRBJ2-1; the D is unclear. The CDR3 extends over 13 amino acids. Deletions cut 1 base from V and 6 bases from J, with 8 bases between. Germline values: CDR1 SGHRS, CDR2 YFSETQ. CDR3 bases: TGCGCCAGCAGCTTGACAGAAATCAATGAGCAGTTCTTC. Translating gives CASSLTEINEQFF.

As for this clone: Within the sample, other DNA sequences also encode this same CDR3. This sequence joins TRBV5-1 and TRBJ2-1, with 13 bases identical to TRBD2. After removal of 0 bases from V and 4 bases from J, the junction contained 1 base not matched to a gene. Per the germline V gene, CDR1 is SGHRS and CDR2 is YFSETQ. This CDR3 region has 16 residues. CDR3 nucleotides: TGCGCCAGCAGCTTGGCGGGACTAGCGGGGTACAATGAGCAGTTCTTC. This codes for CASSLAGLAGYNEQFF.

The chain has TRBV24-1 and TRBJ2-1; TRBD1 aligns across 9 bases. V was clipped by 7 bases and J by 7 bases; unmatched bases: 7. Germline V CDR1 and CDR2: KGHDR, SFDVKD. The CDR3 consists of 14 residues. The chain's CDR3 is CATSGTGLSNEQFF. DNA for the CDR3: TGTGCCACCAGCGGGACAGGGTTATCTAATGAGCAGTTCTTC.

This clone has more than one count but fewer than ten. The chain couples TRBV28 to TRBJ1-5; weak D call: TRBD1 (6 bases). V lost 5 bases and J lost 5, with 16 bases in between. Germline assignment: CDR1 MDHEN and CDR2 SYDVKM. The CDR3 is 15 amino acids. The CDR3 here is CASSPQGKGDQPQHF. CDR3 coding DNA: TGTGCCAGCAGTCCCCAGGGTAAGGGGGATCAGCCCCAGCATTTT.

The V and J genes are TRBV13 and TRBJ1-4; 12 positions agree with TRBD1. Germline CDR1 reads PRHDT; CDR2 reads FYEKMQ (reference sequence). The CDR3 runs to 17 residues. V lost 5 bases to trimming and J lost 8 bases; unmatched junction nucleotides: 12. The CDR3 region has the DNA TGTGCCAGCAGCATGGGACAGGGGGCACGGCTGGGAGAAAAACTGTTTTTT. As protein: CASSMGQGARLGEKLFF.

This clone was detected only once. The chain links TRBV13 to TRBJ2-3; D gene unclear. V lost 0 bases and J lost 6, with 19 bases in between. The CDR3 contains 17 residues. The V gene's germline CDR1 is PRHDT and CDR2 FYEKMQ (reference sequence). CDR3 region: CASSLGRRPSSVDTQYF. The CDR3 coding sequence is TGTGCCAGCAGCTTAGGCCGAAGGCCTTCTAGTGTGGATACGCAGTATTTT.

The CDR3 bases are TGTGCCAGCTCACTCCGGGAGTATGAGCAGTTCTTC. It yields the protein CASSLREYEQFF. The rearrangement links TRBV18 to TRBJ2-1; D possibly corresponds to TRBD2 (6 bases). Germline CDR1 KGHSH, CDR2 LQKENI. Trimming pared 4 bases from V and 8 bases from J, leaving 9 bases between. The CDR3 contains 12 residues. The full variable domain, its missing parts supplied by reference TRBV18 and TRBJ2-1, is NAGVMQNPRHLVRRRGQEARLRCSPMKGHSHVYWYRQLPEEGLKFMVYLQKENIIDESGMPKERFSAEFPKEGPSILRIQQVVRGDSAAYFCASSLREYEQFFGPGTRLTVL.

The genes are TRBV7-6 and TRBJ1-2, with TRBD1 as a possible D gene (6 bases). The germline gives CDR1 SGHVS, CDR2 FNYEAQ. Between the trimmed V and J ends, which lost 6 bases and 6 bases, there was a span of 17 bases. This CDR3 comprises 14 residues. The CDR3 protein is CASSLQGLEDGYTF. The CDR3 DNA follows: TGTGCCAGCAGTCTCCAGGGGCTAGAAGATGGCTACACCTTC.

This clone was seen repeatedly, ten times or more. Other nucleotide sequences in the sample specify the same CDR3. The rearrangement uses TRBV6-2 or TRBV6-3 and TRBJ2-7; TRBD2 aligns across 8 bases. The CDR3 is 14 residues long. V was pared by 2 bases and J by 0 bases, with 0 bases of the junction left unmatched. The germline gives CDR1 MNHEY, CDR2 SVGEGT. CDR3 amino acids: CASSYTSGSYEQYF. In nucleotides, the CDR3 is TGTGCCAGCAGTTACACTAGCGGCTCCTACGAGCAGTACTTC.

In DNA form, the CDR3 reads TGTGCCAGCAGTTCCACACTACAGGGTCTCGGCACAGATACGCAGTATTTT. Residues: CASSSTLQGLGTDTQYF. The chain recombines TRBV11-2 with TRBJ2-3; possible D gene TRBD1, 6 bases. The CDR3 length is 17 residues. Germline lookup yields CDR1 SGHAT and CDR2 FQNNGV. Trimming removed 6 bases from V and 1 base from J, with 20 bases in between.

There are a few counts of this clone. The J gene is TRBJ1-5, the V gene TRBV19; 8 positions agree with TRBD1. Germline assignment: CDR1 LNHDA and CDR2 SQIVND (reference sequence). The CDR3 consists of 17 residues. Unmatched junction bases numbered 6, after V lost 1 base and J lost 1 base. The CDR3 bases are TGTGCCAGTAGTATAGGACAGGGGCCCAGGAGCAATCAGCCCCAGCATTTT. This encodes CASSIGQGPRSNQPQHF. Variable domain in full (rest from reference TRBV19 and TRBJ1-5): DGGITQSPKYLFRKEGQNVTLSCEQNLNHDAMYWYRQDPGQGLRLIYYSQIVNDFQKGDIAEGYSVSREKKESFPLTVTSAQKNPTAFYLCASSIGQGPRSNQPQHFGDGTRLSIL.

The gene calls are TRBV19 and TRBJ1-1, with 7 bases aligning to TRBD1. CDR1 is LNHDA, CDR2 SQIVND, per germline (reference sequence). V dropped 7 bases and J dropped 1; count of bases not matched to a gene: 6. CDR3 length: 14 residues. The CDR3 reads CASIQTGKNTEAFF. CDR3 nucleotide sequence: TGTGCCAGTATCCAGACAGGGAAGAACACTGAAGCTTTCTTT.

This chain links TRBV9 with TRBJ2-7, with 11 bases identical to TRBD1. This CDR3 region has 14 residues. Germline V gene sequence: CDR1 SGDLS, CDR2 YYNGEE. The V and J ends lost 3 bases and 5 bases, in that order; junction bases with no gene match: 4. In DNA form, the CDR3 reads TGTGCCAGCAGCGGGACAGGGGGCCGACACGAGCAGTACTTC. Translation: CASSGTGGRHEQYF. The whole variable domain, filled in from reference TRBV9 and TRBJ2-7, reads DSGVTQTPKHLITATGQRVTLRCSPRSGDLSVYWYQQSLDQGLQFLIQYYNGEERAKGNILERFSAQQFPDLHSELNLSSLELGDSALYFCASSGTGGRHEQYFGPGTRLTVT.

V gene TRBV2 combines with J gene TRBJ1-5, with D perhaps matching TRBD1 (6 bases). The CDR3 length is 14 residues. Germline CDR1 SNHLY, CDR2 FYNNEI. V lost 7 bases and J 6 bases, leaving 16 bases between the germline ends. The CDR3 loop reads CASTPSRGGQPQHF. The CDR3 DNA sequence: TGTGCCAGCACCCCGAGCAGGGGTGGTCAGCCCCAGCATTTT.

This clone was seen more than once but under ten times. CDR3 bases: TGTGCCAGCAATAAAGACAGGGGGGGCAGTGAAAAACTGTTTTTT. This sequence encodes CASNKDRGGSEKLFF. The chain has TRBV2 and TRBJ1-4; 9 positions match TRBD1. The V gene's germline CDR1 is SNHLY and CDR2 FYNNEI. This CDR3 region has 15 residues. The V gene end was trimmed by 7 bases and the J gene end by 7 bases; junction bases not matched to a gene: 10.

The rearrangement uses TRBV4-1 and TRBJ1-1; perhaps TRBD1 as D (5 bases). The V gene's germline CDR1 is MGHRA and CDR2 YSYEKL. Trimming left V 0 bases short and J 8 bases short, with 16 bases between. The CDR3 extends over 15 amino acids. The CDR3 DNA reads TGCGCCAGCAGCCAAGATCATTGGGTGGGGGGAGAAGCTTTCTTT. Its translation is CASSQDHWVGGEAFF.

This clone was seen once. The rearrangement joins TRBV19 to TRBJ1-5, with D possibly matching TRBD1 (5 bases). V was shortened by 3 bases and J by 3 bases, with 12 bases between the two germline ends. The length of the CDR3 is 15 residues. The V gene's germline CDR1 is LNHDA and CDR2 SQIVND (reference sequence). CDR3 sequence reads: CASSIGAGNNQPQHF. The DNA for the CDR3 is TGTGCCAGTAGTATTGGGGCAGGGAACAATCAGCCCCAGCATTTT.

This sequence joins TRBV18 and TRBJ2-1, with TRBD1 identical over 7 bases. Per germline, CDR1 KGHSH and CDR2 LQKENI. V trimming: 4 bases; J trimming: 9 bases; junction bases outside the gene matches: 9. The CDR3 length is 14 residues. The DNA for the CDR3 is TGTGCCAGCTCACATGGGGGACAGCACAGTGAGCAGTTCTTC. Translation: CASSHGGQHSEQFF.

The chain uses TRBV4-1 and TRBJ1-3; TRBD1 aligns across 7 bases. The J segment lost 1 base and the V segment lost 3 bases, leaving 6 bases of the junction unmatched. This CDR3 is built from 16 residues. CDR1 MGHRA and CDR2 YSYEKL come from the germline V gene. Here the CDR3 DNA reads TGCGCCAGCAGCCAGACAGGGTTTCGATCTGGAAACACCATATATTTT. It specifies CASSQTGFRSGNTIYF.